These 8 T cell receptor beta chains came from one sample sequenced in a study of blood T cell repertoires in COVID-19. The protocol was immunoSEQ multiplex PCR, while the TCRdb copy is restricted to in-frame clones and leaves out a portion. The sample lists fewer than 200,000 clones, over 80% occurring once. The specimen sequenced was PBMCs or T cells enriched from blood (not recorded which). Source of these receptors: a woman in her fifties or sixties who had recovered from COVID-19.

The chain employs TRBV6-6 and TRBJ2-2, with TRBD1 matching over 9 bases. The CDR3 covers 15 residues. V was pared by 5 bases and J by 6 bases, with 7 bases of the junction left unmatched. From germline, CDR1 is MNHNY and CDR2 SVGAGI (reference sequence). The CDR3 DNA reads as TGTGCCAGCAGTAGGGACAGGGTAAAAGCCGGGGAGCTGTTTTTT. Amino acids: CASSRDRVKAGELFF.

The chain combines TRBV5-5 with TRBJ1-1; 7 bases are a match to TRBD1. Germline CDR1 is SGHKS and CDR2 is YYEKEE (reference sequence). CDR3 length equals 15 residues. J gave up 3 bases and V 4 bases, and 9 bases lay outside the gene matches. The CDR3, as DNA: TGTGCCAGCAGCCCCCGACAGGGAAGGGACACTGAAGCTTTCTTT. Translation: CASSPRQGRDTEAFF.

The chain employs TRBV11-2 and TRBJ1-1, with D possibly being TRBD1 (6 bases). The CDR3 consists of 15 residues. The V end was cut by 7 bases, the J end by 4 bases, with 19 bases between. Per germline, CDR1 SGHAT and CDR2 FQNNGV. The CDR3 DNA follows: TGTGCCAGCAATGAACGGGGGGGACAACCCACTGAAGCTTTCTTT. Residues: CASNERGGQPTEAFF.

J is TRBJ1-2 and V is TRBV9, with D possibly TRBD1 on 6 matching bases. V was pared by 5 bases and J by 9 bases, with 14 bases between. CDR3 length equals 12 residues. CDR1 is SGDLS, CDR2 YYNGEE, per germline. In DNA form, the CDR3 reads TGTGCCAGCAGAGCGACAGGTCAACGCTACACCTTC. The encoded protein is CASRATGQRYTF. The variable domain in full, completed from reference TRBV9 and TRBJ1-2, reads DSGVTQTPKHLITATGQRVTLRCSPRSGDLSVYWYQQSLDQGLQFLIQYYNGEERAKGNILERFSAQQFPDLHSELNLSSLELGDSALYFCASRATGQRYTFGSGTRLTVV.

The chain carries TRBV25-1 and TRBJ1-3, with a weak D call TRBD1 (5 bases). Trimming took off 5 bases at V and 4 bases at J, with 6 bases between the two ends. The CDR3 totals 12 residues. Germline CDR1 reads MGHDK; CDR2 reads SYGVNS. CDR3 bases: TGTGCCAGCAGTCGACAGGGAAACACCATATATTTT. This encodes CASSRQGNTIYF.

The table lists this clone with a count of one. The chain links TRBV7-2 to TRBJ1-6; a weak D match, TRBD1 (5 bases). Germline loops: CDR1 SGHTA, CDR2 FQGNSA. V was clipped by 6 bases and J by 5 bases, with 14 bases between them. The CDR3 runs to 15 residues. CDR3 amino acids: CASRRIQGDNSPLHF. The CDR3 bases are TGTGCCAGCAGGCGAATCCAGGGTGATAATTCACCCCTCCACTTT.

The chain carries TRBV18 and TRBJ1-6; the D gene is possibly TRBD1 (6 bases). CDR1 KGHSH and CDR2 LQKENI come from the germline V gene. V was shortened by 5 bases and J by 9 bases, with 14 bases between the two germline ends. The CDR3 is made up of 14 amino acids. This chain's CDR3 is CASSKGGGTSPLHF. Here the CDR3 DNA reads TGTGCCAGCTCAAAAGGGGGGGGGACTTCACCCCTCCACTTT.

V and J are TRBV5-1 and TRBJ2-3; weak D call: TRBD1 (6 bases). Looked up from germline, CDR1 is SGHRS and CDR2 is YFSETQ. The CDR3 runs 13 residues. V was pared by 7 bases and J by 0 bases, with 9 bases between. The chain's CDR3 is CASQRGSTDTQYF. In nucleotides, the CDR3 is TGCGCCAGCCAGAGGGGGAGCACAGATACGCAGTATTTT.